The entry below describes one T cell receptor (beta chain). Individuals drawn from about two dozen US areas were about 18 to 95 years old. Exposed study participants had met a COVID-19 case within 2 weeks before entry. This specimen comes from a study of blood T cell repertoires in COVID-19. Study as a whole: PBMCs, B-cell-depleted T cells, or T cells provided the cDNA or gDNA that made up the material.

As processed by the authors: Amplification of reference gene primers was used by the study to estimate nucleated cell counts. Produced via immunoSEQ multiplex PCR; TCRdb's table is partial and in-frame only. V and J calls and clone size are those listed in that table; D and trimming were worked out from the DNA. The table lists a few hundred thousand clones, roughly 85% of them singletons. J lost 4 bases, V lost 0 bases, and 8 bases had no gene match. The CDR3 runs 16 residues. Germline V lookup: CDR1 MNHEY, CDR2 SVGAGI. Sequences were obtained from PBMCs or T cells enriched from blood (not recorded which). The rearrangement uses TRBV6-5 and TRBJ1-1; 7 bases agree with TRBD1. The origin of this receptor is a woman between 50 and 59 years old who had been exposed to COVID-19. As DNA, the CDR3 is TGTGCCAGCAGTTACTCGACGGGACAGAGGATCACTGAAGCTTTCTTT. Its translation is CASSYSTGQRITEAFF.